This entry describes one TCR beta chain. The source of the sample is a study of control samples from healthy donors and cancer patients. With V trimmed by 3 bases and J by 5 bases, 5 bases remained unmatched. The CDR3 totals 14 residues. Germline assignment: CDR1 SEHNR and CDR2 FQNEAQ (reference sequence). Sequencing was performed with immunoSEQ multiplex PCR; in TCRdb, only in-frame clones are kept and a portion is missing. The data contain some 170,000 clones, around 96% of them seen just once; the ten biggest clones take up approximately 1%. The chain uses TRBV7-9 and TRBJ2-7, with 9 bases aligning to TRBD2. Material: blood. The TCR originated in a woman aged 25 to 39 in good health. The CDR3 sequence: CASSFIAGVDEQYF. As DNA, the CDR3 is TGTGCCAGCAGCTTCATAGCGGGAGTCGACGAGCAGTACTTC. Variable domain in full (rest from reference TRBV7-9 and TRBJ2-7): DTGVSQNPRHKITKRGQNVTFRCDPISEHNRLYWYRQTLGQGPEFLTYFQNEAQLEKSRLLSDRFSAERPKGSFSTLEIQRTEQGDSAMYLCASSFIAGVDEQYFGPGTRLTVT.